These 21 T cell receptor beta chains originate from one sample sequenced in a study of PD-L1 blockade in urothelial cancer. Time point noted: peripheral blood 6 weeks after treatment start. Sequencing was performed with immunoSEQ multiplex PCR; in TCRdb, only in-frame clones are kept and a portion is missing. The sample lists tens of thousands of clones; roughly 86% were seen once. Sample: PBMCs, taken around atezolizumab (anti-PD-L1) treatment. These receptors were taken from a man in his sixties with urothelial cancer.

The chain carries TRBV6-4 and TRBJ2-2, with 7 positions matching TRBD2. The CDR3 covers 14 residues. V lost 6 bases to trimming and J lost 7 bases; unmatched junction nucleotides: 8. Germline V gene data show CDR1 as MRHNA and CDR2 as SNTAGT. The CDR3 region is CASRTGGSVGELFF. The CDR3 DNA follows: TGTGCCAGCAGAACCGGGGGGTCGGTCGGGGAGCTGTTTTTT.

The chain uses TRBV5-4 and TRBJ1-5; perhaps TRBD1 as D (5 bases). With 3 bases removed from V and 5 bases from J, the gap between germline ends came to 12 bases. The CDR3 is 14 amino acids. Per the germline V gene, CDR1 is SGHNT and CDR2 is YYREEE (reference sequence). This CDR3 is CASSSQGFDQPQHF. The CDR3, as DNA: TGTGCCAGCAGCTCCCAGGGTTTCGATCAGCCCCAGCATTTT.

The V and J genes are TRBV5-1 and TRBJ2-3; possibly TRBD1 for D (6 bases). This CDR3 spans 20 amino acids. Trimming shortened V by 0 bases and J by 5 bases, and 28 bases separated the two germline ends. CDR1 SGHRS and CDR2 YFSETQ come from the germline V gene. CDR3 region: CASSLATGPREIGSKDTQYF. For the CDR3, the DNA is TGCGCCAGCAGCTTGGCCACAGGGCCGCGAGAGATAGGGAGTAAAGATACGCAGTATTTT.

The chain is built from TRBV28 and TRBJ2-5; 7 bases align to TRBD1. V gave up 5 bases and J gave up 5 bases; unmatched junction bases: 11. CDR1 MDHEN and CDR2 SYDVKM come from the germline V gene. The CDR3 consists of 15 residues. The CDR3 is CASSGASRGWETQYF. The CDR3, as DNA: TGTGCCAGCAGTGGGGCGAGCAGGGGGTGGGAGACCCAGTACTTC.

The chain employs TRBV11-2 and TRBJ2-3, with a tentative D call TRBD2 (6 bases). V was trimmed by 1 base and J by 8 bases, leaving 13 bases between them. The CDR3 sequence is 14 residues long. Germline V gives CDR1 SGHAT, CDR2 FQNNGV. The CDR3 protein is CASSLVRDLGTQYF. In DNA form, the CDR3 reads TGTGCCAGCAGCTTAGTTCGGGACTTGGGTACGCAGTATTTT.

This clone was observed a few times. V usage is TRBV2 and J usage is TRBJ2-2; 8 bases fit TRBD1. This CDR3 is 15 amino acids long. Germline loops: CDR1 SNHLY, CDR2 FYNNEI. V lost 6 bases, J lost 1 base, and 4 bases stayed unmatched. CDR3 loop: CASRDREENTGELFF. The CDR3 DNA is TGTGCCAGCAGGGACAGGGAAGAGAACACCGGGGAGCTGTTTTTT.

This chain connects TRBV5-1 to TRBJ1-2; D is ambiguous. This CDR3 is 15 amino acids long. V shed 0 bases and J shed 4 bases, with 13 bases lying between them. In germline, CDR1 is SGHRS, CDR2 YFSETQ. This CDR3 is CASSLAGGELYGYTF. Here the CDR3 DNA reads TGCGCCAGCAGCTTGGCCGGCGGCGAGCTCTATGGCTACACCTTC.

The chain is built from TRBV28 and TRBJ1-4, with 11 bases fitting TRBD1. After removal of 6 bases from V and 7 bases from J, the junction contained 4 bases not matched to a gene. This CDR3 contains 14 residues. Per the germline V gene, CDR1 is MDHEN and CDR2 is SYDVKM. CDR3 nucleotides: TGTGCCAGCAGGGGGACAGGGGGGGTTGAAAAACTGTTTTTT. The encoded protein is CASRGTGGVEKLFF. The entire variable domain, with the rest obtained from reference TRBV28 and TRBJ1-4, is as follows: DVKVTQSSRYLVKRTGEKVFLECVQDMDHENMFWYRQDPGLGLRLIYFSYDVKMKEKGDIPEGYSVSREKKERFSLILESASTNQTSMYLCASRGTGGVEKLFFGSGTQLSVL.

There are a few counts of this clone. The V and J genes are TRBV18 and TRBJ1-2, with 12 bases fitting TRBD1. The trim removed 2 bases at V and 8 bases at J, leaving 6 bases unmatched. The V gene's germline CDR1 is KGHSH and CDR2 LQKENI. The CDR3 covers 15 residues. CDR3 residues: CASSPVGQGANGYTF. Here the CDR3 DNA reads TGTGCCAGCTCACCAGTGGGACAGGGGGCTAACGGCTACACCTTC.

V and J are TRBV6-6 and TRBJ2-1, with 11 nucleotides matching TRBD1. This CDR3 comprises 16 residues. Looked up from germline, CDR1 is MNHNY and CDR2 is SVGAGI (reference sequence). The trim removed 5 bases at V and 9 bases at J, leaving 12 bases unmatched. CDR3 loop: CASSTFRDRGTGEQFF. The CDR3 DNA follows: TGTGCCAGCAGTACCTTCCGGGACAGGGGGACAGGTGAGCAGTTCTTC.

The J gene is TRBJ2-3, the V gene TRBV5-1, with TRBD2 matching over 12 bases. Trimming removed 0 bases from V and 6 bases from J; junction bases left unmatched: 11. The CDR3 loop spans 18 amino acids. Looked up from germline, CDR1 is SGHRS and CDR2 is YFSETQ. The CDR3 protein is CASSLGLAGAGVTDTQYF. Written as DNA, the CDR3 is TGCGCCAGCAGCTTGGGACTAGCGGGAGCCGGAGTCACGGATACGCAGTATTTT. Drawing the rest from reference TRBV5-1 and TRBJ2-3, the complete variable domain is KAGVTQTPRYLIKTRGQQVTLSCSPISGHRSVSWYQQTPGQGLQFLFEYFSETQRNKGNFPGRFSGRQFSNSRSEMNVSTLELGDSALYLCASSLGLAGAGVTDTQYFGPGTRLTVL.

This clone appeared once. The chain is built from TRBV30 and TRBJ1-4; TRBD1 aligns across 12 bases. There are 15 residues in the CDR3. With 3 bases clipped from V and 11 bases from J, the junction kept 10 bases outside the gene matches. Germline CDR1 and CDR2: GTSNPN and SVGIG (reference sequence). This CDR3 is CAWRTGTGGLAKLFF. In nucleotides, the CDR3 is TGTGCCTGGAGGACCGGGACAGGGGGCCTGGCCAAACTGTTTTTT.

The chain carries TRBV6-5 and TRBJ1-5; D possibly corresponds to TRBD1 (6 bases). V lost 2 bases and J lost 2, with 7 bases in between. Germline V gene sequence: CDR1 MNHEY, CDR2 SVGAGI. The CDR3 is made up of 14 amino acids. Here the CDR3 DNA reads TGTGCCAGCAGTTACGAGGGGGGCAATCAGCCCCAGCATTTT. Protein product: CASSYEGGNQPQHF.

This clone was detected a few times. The chain employs TRBV9 and TRBJ2-1; D is perhaps TRBD2 (6 bases). The CDR3 totals 14 residues. V was clipped by 7 bases and J by 3 bases, with 14 bases between them. Looked up from germline, CDR1 is SGDLS and CDR2 is YYNGEE. The CDR3 nucleotides read TGTGCCAGCGGTTCCTCTAGCGTCTACAATGAGCAGTTCTTC. Its translation: CASGSSSVYNEQFF.

The chain links TRBV11-3 to TRBJ2-7; perhaps TRBD2 as D (5 bases). Per germline, CDR1 SGHNT and CDR2 YENEEA. V shed 1 base and J shed 6 bases, with 7 bases lying between them. The CDR3 consists of 12 residues. The CDR3 sequence is CASSLVRGEQYF. The CDR3 DNA is TGTGCCAGCAGCTTAGTTCGGGGCGAGCAGTACTTC.

V is TRBV7-2 and J is TRBJ2-4, with 13 bases aligning to TRBD2. After removal of 1 base from V and 4 bases from J, the junction contained 10 bases not matched to a gene. Per the germline V gene, CDR1 is SGHTA and CDR2 is FQGNSA. This CDR3 is built from 19 residues. Written as DNA, the CDR3 is TGTGCCAGCAGCTTAGTGGGACTAGCGGGGCGCGTCGAAAAAAACATTCAGTACTTC. As protein: CASSLVGLAGRVEKNIQYF. The full variable domain, with the rest looked up from reference TRBV7-2 and TRBJ2-4, is GAGVSQSPSNKVTEKGKDVELRCDPISGHTALYWYRQSLGQGLEFLIYFQGNSAPDKSGLPSDRFSAERTGGSVSTLTIQRTQQEDSAVYLCASSLVGLAGRVEKNIQYFGAGTRLSVL.

V is TRBV7-6 and J is TRBJ2-5; 9 bases match TRBD1. The germline V gene encodes CDR1 SGHVS and CDR2 FNYEAQ. V dropped 5 bases and J dropped 4; count of bases not matched to a gene: 8. This CDR3 contains 15 residues. CDR3 residues: CASSTRTGDAETQYF. CDR3 sequence (DNA): TGTGCCAGCAGCACCCGGACAGGGGATGCAGAGACCCAGTACTTC.

This chain connects TRBV7-8 to TRBJ2-7; 7 bases align to TRBD2. Germline assignment: CDR1 SGHVS and CDR2 FQNEAQ. V dropped 5 bases and J dropped 1; count of bases not matched to a gene: 11. This CDR3 has 16 residues. The CDR3 coding sequence is TGTGCCAGCAGCCGGCGGGGGAGCGGGCAATCCTACGAGCAGTACTTC. Protein: CASSRRGSGQSYEQYF.

The chain joins TRBV9 to TRBJ1-5; D not certain. CDR3 length: 14 amino acids. Trimming shortened V by 3 bases and J by 0 bases, and 7 bases separated the two germline ends. Germline V gives CDR1 SGDLS, CDR2 YYNGEE. The CDR3 spells CASSGAYSNQPQHF. The CDR3 DNA is TGTGCCAGCAGCGGCGCGTATAGCAATCAGCCCCAGCATTTT.

The chain uses TRBV6-6 and TRBJ1-2; tentative D call: TRBD1 (5 bases). Trimming stripped 7 bases from V and 8 bases from J, with 14 bases between. This CDR3 comprises 12 residues. Germline-derived CDR1 and CDR2 are MNHNY and SVGAGI (reference sequence). The chain's CDR3 is CASTPAGYGYTF. Here the CDR3 DNA reads TGTGCCAGCACCCCCGCAGGGTACGGCTACACCTTC.

This sequence joins TRBV7-6 and TRBJ2-7; 11 bases align to TRBD2. The CDR3 is 16 residues long. Germline CDR1 and CDR2: SGHVS and FNYEAQ. Losses at the gene ends were 5 bases for V and 0 bases for J; bases not matched to a gene: 6. The chain's CDR3 is CASSPGTSGSSYEQYF. The CDR3 region has the DNA TGTGCCAGCAGCCCCGGGACTAGCGGAAGCTCCTACGAGCAGTACTTC.